This TCR beta chain was observed in a study of CD8+CD57+ T cells in acquired aplastic anemia. Whole-study context: Quantities of DNA derived from sorted CD4+ and CD8+ cells averaged around 3.2 ug.

The table lists this clonotype with many counts. According to the study, genomic DNA was the template for TCR beta VDJ and CDR3 profiling. Each CDR3 protein gets one entry after TCRdb re-called the reads with MiXCR. This table has 150,000 to 170,000 distinct CDR3 sequences, over 50% appearing once. Before being chosen for sequencing, patients had shown CD8+CD57+ cell expansion by flow cytometry. Sampling of blood occurred while the patients had still received no therapy. The clonotype was recovered from a human donor with aplastic anemia. Sequenced: sorted CD4+, CD8+, or CD8+CD57+ T cells (not recorded which) from PBMCs.

The CDR3 region has the DNA TGTGCCAGCAGCCCCACAGGTACCGGGGAGCTGTTTTTT. This translates into CASSPTGTGELFF. This sequence joins TRBV7-9 and TRBJ2-2; D possibly corresponds to TRBD1 (5 bases). Germline V CDR1 and CDR2: SEHNR, FQNEAQ (reference sequence). Trimming stripped 5 bases from V and 5 bases from J, with 9 bases between. This CDR3 spans 13 amino acids.